The present T cell receptor (beta chain) was sequenced within a study of blood T cell repertoires in COVID-19 (dated by TCRdb to 2019 to 2021). The study in broad terms: Samples from collaborators originated in the United States, Italy and Spain and spanned both the acute and convalescent phases of COVID-19. The material from the prospective study consisted of cDNA or gDNA derived from T cells, B-cell-depleted T cells, or PBMCs. The dataset comprised deeply sampled blood TCRbeta repertoires from subjects exposed to, actively infected with, or recovered from COVID-19. A freely available public database, intended as a resource for researchers studying the immune response to SARS-CoV-2, is where the repertoires were released. Samples were obtained from the ongoing ImmuneRACE study (first 160 participants) and from about 1,300 subjects provided by 6 global collaborators. The sample metadata nearly always contained a de-identified subject ID, COVID-19 status, age in years and sex. Where HLA class I and class II types were available, the types were taken from metadata supplied by the sample provider, not from assay-based typing. The research as a whole found: The quantity of clinical and demographic metadata differed by source and by participant and was supplied without curation.

Turning to this clone: Its antigen has not been determined. No base qualities exist here, and no much larger clone lies one base off it.

Another Seattle source contributed samples from volunteer blood donors who had recovered from COVID-19. Each collaborating institution followed its own protocols to collect whole blood in K2EDTA tubes. For TCRbeta analysis, collaborators shipped samples as frozen whole blood, isolated PBMCs, or DNA extracted from either of those sample types. TCRbeta CDR3 regions were amplified from genomic DNA using the immunoSEQ Assay, a bias-controlled multiplex PCR. The paper's data handling went like this. The number of nucleated cells in each sample was estimated from the amplification of reference gene primers within the assay. To quantify the absolute abundance of each unique TCRbeta CDR3 rearrangement, sequence reads were collapsed and filtered. For each sample, productive Simpson clonality was calculated by taking the square root of Simpson's diversity index across productive rearrangements. As stored in TCRdb, this immuneACCESS dataset retains in-frame rearrangements with V and J assigned. A fraction of the clones does not appear; measured against another copy, unresolved V genes explain less than half of the discrepancy, and the remainder lacks a known reason. D and trimming come from the DNA, and the V and J calls and clone size come from that table. This sample has roughly 220,000 clones in its table, and about 79% of those were observed once. The ten largest clones represent about 1.4% of the sample.

CDR1 and CDR2 (MNHEY, SVGEGT) derive from the germline V gene. At the junction V is shortened by 0 bases and J by 6 bases; bases outside the gene matches: 4. The CDR3 runs 14 amino acids, cysteine and phenylalanine included. The sequence is cut down to CDR3 DNA, 42 bases in frame from base 1. This receptor was taken from a woman aged 35 to 49 who had recovered from COVID-19. Here the chain combines TRBV6-2 or TRBV6-3 and TRBJ2-5, and TRBD2 aligns with 7 junction nucleotides. The specimen was peripheral blood. The sequence in DNA is TGTGCCAGCAGTTACTCGGGACTACAGAAGACCCAGTACTTC. It translates as CASSYSGLQKTQYF.